Reported below is one TCR beta chain. This record comes from a study of T cell responses to AZD1222 COVID-19 vaccine. Profiling relied on immunoSEQ multiplex PCR, and the TCRdb table lists in-frame clones only, not all of them. This table has about 120,000 clones, about 81% appearing once. Germline CDR1 reads SNHLY; CDR2 reads FYNNEI. The CDR3 spans 15 residues. Trimming stripped 4 bases from V and 1 base from J, with 13 bases between. The chain links TRBV2 to TRBJ1-2, with a tentative D call TRBD1 (6 bases). Specimen: peripheral blood, collected on day 0 of AZD1222 vaccination. The receptor was isolated from an adult in good health. CDR3 nucleotides: TGTGCCAGCAGTGCGCAGGGGAGTATTAACTATGGCTACACCTTC. Translating it yields CASSAQGSINYGYTF.